Listed here are 9 T cell receptor beta chains from one sample, sequenced in a study of blood T cells in healthy people across ages. A second roughly 6 to 11 cycle PCR used barcoded and J-beta primers. TCRdb fed the 5' RACE reads into MiXCR, producing one record per CDR3 protein. The repertoire holds over 1,200,000 distinct CDR3 sequences, with 45% to 70% as singletons. Specimen: blood. The receptors were gathered from a man aged 18 to 30 in good health.

Only one count was recorded for this clonotype. This chain joins TRBV27 and TRBJ2-7; TRBD1 agrees at 10 bases. Germline CDR1 is MNHEY and CDR2 is SMNVEV (reference sequence). There are 14 residues in the CDR3. Trimming at V came to 5 bases and at J to 6 bases, leaving 7 bases not matched to a gene. CDR3 in amino acids: CASSLGTGALEQYF. The CDR3 DNA reads TGTGCCAGCAGTCTCGGGACAGGGGCCCTCGAGCAGTACTTC.

The chain combines TRBV29-1 with TRBJ2-5; no clear D gene. With 4 bases removed from V and 3 bases from J, the gap between germline ends came to 6 bases. The CDR3 has 11 residues. CDR1 is SQVTM and CDR2 is ANQGSEA in the germline V gene. CDR3 nucleotide sequence: TGCAGCGTTGCCAGGAAAGAGACCCAGTACTTC. This sequence encodes CSVARKETQYF.

This chain joins TRBV7-9 and TRBJ1-1, with D tentatively TRBD1 (6 bases). This CDR3 has 12 residues. Germline CDR1 is SEHNR and CDR2 is FQNEAQ (reference sequence). Trimming removed 4 bases at V and 7 bases at J, with 10 bases between. The CDR3 loop is CASSSTGLEAFF. The CDR3 nucleotides read TGTGCCAGCAGCTCGACAGGCCTTGAAGCTTTCTTT.

The sample holds one count of this clonotype. The chain links TRBV9 to TRBJ1-4; unclear D gene. The germline CDR1 and CDR2 sequences are SGDLS and YYNGEE. The germline V and J ends were trimmed by 3 bases and 14 bases, with 14 bases remaining between them. This CDR3 region has 12 residues. The CDR3 loop is CASSDGEGLLFF. The CDR3 DNA follows: TGTGCCAGCAGCGATGGGGAGGGTTTGCTGTTTTTT.

The rearrangement links TRBV15 to TRBJ2-7; 8 bases are a match to TRBD2. Trimming took 4 bases from V and 0 from J; bases not matched to a gene: 5. The length of the CDR3 is 15 residues. Germline CDR1 is LNHNV and CDR2 is YYDKDF (reference sequence). DNA for the CDR3: TGTGCCACCAGCACAAGCGGGGGAAGCTCCTACGAGCAGTACTTC. It encodes CATSTSGGSSYEQYF.

This clonotype turned up a few times. The CDR3 spells CSAGPRLAGYYNEQFF. CDR3 sequence (DNA): TGCAGTGCTGGACCCAGACTAGCGGGATACTACAATGAGCAGTTCTTC. This rearrangement joins TRBV20-1 to TRBJ2-1; 11 bases agree with TRBD2. CDR3 length: 16 amino acids. Per germline, CDR1 DFQATT and CDR2 SNEGSKA (reference sequence). The J segment lost 3 bases and the V segment lost 5 bases, leaving 9 bases of the junction unmatched.

The V call is TRBV12-3 or TRBV12-4, the J call TRBJ2-3; TRBD1 might be the D (5 bases). This CDR3 spans 14 amino acids. Trimming shortened V by 6 bases and J by 5 bases, and 15 bases separated the two germline ends. The CDR3 DNA is TGTGCCAGCAGCTACACCTTAGGGGAAGATACGCAGTATTTT. This translates into CASSYTLGEDTQYF.

This clonotype was observed a handful of times. This chain uses TRBV9 with TRBJ1-1; weak D call: TRBD1 (5 bases). This CDR3 is 17 amino acids long. Trimming pared 3 bases from V and 1 base from J, leaving 19 bases between. CDR1 and CDR2 (germline): SGDLS, YYNGEE. CDR3 coding DNA: TGTGCCAGCAGCGCGTCGGGGGGAATTCCTAAGAACACTGAAGCTTTCTTT. As protein: CASSASGGIPKNTEAFF.

V is TRBV28 and J is TRBJ1-1; 9 bases align to TRBD1. The CDR3 covers 12 residues. The V gene's germline CDR1 is MDHEN and CDR2 SYDVKM. The CDR3 is CAPHRGRTEAFF. The CDR3 DNA is TGTGCTCCACACAGGGGGCGGACTGAAGCTTTCTTT.